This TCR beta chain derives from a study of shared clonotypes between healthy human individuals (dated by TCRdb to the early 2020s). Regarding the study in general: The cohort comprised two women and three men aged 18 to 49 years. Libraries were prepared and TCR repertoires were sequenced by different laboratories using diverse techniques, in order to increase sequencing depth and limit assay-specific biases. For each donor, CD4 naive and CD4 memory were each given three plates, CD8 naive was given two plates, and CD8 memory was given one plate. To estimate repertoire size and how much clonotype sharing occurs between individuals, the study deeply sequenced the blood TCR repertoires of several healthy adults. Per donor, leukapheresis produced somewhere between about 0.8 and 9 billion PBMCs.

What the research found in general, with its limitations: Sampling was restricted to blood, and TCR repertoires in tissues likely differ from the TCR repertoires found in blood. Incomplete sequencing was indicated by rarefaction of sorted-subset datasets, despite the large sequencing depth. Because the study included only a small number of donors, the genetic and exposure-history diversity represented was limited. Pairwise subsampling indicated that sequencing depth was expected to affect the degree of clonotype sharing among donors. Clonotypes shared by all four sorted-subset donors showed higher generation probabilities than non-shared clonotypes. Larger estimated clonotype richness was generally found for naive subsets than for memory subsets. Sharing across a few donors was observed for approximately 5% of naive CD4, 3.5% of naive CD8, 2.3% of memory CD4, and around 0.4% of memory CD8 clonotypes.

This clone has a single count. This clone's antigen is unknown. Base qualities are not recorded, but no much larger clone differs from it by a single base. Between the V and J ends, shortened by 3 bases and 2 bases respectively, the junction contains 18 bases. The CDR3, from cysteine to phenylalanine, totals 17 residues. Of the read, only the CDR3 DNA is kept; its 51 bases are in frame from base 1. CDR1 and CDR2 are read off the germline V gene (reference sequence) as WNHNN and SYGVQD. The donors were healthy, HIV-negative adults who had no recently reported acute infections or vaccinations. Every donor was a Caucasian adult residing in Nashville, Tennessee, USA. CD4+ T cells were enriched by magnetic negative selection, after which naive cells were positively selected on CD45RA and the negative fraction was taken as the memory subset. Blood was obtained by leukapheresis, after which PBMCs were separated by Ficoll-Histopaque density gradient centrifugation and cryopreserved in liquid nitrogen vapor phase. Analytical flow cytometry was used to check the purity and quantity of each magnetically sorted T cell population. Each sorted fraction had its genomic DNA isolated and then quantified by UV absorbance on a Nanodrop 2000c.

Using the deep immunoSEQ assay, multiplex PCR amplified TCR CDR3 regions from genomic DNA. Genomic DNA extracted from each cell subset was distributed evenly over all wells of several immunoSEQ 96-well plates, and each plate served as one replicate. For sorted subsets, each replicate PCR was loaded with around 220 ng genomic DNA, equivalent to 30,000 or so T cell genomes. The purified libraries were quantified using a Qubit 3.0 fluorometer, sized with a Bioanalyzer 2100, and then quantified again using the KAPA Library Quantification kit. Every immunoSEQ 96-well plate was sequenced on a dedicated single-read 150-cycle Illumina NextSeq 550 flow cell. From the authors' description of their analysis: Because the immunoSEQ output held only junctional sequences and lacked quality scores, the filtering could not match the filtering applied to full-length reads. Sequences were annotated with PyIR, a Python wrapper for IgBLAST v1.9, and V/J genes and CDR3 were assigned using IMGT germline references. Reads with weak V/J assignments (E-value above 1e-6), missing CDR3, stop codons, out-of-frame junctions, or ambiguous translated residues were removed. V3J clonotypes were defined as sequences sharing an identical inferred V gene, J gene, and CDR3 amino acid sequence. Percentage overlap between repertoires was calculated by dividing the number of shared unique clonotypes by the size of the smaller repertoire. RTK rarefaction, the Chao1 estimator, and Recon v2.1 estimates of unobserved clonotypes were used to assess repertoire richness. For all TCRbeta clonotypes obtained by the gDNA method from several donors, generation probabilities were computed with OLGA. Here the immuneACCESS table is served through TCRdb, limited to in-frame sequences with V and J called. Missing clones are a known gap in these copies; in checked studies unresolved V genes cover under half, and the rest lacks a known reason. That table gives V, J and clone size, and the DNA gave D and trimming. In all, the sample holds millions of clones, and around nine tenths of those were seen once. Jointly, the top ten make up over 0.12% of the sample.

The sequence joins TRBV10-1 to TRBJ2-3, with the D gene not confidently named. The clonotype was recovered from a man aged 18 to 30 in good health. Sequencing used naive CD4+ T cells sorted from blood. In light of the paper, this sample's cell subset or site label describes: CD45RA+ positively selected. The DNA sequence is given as TGCGCCAGCAGTGAATCGTGGGGAAGTTCTAACACAGATACGCAGTATTTT. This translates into CASSESWGSSNTDTQYF.